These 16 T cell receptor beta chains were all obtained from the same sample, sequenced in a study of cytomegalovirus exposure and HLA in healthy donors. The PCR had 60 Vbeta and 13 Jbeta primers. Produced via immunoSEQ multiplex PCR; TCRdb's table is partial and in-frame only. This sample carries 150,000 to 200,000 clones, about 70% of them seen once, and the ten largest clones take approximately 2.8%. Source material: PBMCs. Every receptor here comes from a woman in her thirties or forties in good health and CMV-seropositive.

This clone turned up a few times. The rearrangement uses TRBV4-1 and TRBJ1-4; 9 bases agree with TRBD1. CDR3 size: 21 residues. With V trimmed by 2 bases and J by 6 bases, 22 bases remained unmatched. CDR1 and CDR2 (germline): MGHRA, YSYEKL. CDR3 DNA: TGCGCCAGCAGCCAAACACCCCAAACGGGACAGGGAGGACGACGCGATGAAAAACTGTTTTTT. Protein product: CASSQTPQTGQGGRRDEKLFF.

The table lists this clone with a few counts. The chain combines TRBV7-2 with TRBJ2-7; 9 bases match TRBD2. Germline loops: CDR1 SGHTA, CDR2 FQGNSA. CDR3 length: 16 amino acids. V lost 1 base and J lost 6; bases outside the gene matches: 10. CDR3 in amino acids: CASSLGLAGTSREQYF. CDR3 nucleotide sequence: TGTGCCAGCAGCTTAGGGCTAGCGGGGACCTCTCGCGAGCAGTACTTC.

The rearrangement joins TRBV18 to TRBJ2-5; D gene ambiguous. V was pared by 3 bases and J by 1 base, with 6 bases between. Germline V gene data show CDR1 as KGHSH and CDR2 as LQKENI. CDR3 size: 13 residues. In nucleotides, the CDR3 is TGTGCCAGCTCACCCCCAGTCCAAGAGACCCAGTACTTC. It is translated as CASSPPVQETQYF. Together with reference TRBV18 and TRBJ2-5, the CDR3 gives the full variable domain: NAGVMQNPRHLVRRRGQEARLRCSPMKGHSHVYWYRQLPEEGLKFMVYLQKENIIDESGMPKERFSAEFPKEGPSILRIQQVVRGDSAAYFCASSPPVQETQYFGPGTRLLVL.

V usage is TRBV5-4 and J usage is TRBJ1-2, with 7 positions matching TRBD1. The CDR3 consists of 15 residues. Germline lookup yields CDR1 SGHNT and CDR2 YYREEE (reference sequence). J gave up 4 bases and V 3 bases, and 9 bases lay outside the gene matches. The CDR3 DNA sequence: TGTGCCAGCAGCTCCCGACAGGGCCCCAGCTATGGCTACACCTTC. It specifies CASSSRQGPSYGYTF.

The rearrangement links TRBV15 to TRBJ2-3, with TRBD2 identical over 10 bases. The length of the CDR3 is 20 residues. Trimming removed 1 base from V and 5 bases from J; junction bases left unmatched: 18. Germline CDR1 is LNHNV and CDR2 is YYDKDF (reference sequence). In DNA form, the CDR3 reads TGTGCCACCAGCAGAGCATGGCGTAGGACTAGCGGTTTTGGGCAAGATACGCAGTATTTT. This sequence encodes CATSRAWRRTSGFGQDTQYF.

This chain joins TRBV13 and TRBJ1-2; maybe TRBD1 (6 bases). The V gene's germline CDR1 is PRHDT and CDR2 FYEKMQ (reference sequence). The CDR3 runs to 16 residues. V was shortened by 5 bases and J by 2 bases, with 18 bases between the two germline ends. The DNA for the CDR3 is TGTGCCAGCAGCAGCCCACTGGGGGCAGGGAACTATGGCTACACCTTC. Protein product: CASSSPLGAGNYGYTF. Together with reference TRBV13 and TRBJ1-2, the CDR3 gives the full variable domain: AAGVIQSPRHLIKEKRETATLKCYPIPRHDTVYWYQQGPGQDPQFLISFYEKMQSDKGSIPDRFSAQQFSDYHSELNMSSLELGDSALYFCASSSPLGAGNYGYTFGSGTRLTVV.

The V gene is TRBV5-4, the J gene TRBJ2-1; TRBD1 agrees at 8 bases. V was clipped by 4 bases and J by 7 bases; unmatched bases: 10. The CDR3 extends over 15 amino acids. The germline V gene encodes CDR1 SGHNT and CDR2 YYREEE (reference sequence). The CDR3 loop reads CASSNAGTGPNEQFF. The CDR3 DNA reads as TGTGCCAGCAGCAACGCCGGGACAGGCCCTAATGAGCAGTTCTTC.

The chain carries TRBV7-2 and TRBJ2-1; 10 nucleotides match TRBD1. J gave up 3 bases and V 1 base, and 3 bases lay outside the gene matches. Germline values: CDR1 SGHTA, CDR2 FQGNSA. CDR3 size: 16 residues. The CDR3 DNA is TGTGCCAGCAGCTTAGTACGGGACAGGGGCTACAATGAGCAGTTCTTC. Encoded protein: CASSLVRDRGYNEQFF.

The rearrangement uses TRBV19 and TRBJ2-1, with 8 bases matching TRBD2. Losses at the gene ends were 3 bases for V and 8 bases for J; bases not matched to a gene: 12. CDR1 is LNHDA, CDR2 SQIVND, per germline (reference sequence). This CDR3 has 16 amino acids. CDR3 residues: CASSISLGLASDEQFF. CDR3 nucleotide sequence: TGTGCCAGTAGTATTTCCTTAGGACTAGCCTCGGATGAGCAGTTCTTC.

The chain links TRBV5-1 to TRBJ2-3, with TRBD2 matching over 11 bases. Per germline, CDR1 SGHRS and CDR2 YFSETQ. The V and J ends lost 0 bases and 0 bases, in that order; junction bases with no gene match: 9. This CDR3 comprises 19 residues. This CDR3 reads CASSLGRSSGGLSTDTQYF. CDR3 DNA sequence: TGCGCCAGCAGCTTGGGCCGGTCTAGCGGGGGGCTAAGCACAGATACGCAGTATTTT.

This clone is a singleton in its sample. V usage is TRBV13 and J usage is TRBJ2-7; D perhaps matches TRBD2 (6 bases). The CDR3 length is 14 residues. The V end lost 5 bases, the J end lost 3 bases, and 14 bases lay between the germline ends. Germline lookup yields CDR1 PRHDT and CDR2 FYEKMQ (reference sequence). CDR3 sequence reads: CASSPDGTRYEQYF. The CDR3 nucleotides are TGTGCCAGCAGCCCAGACGGGACTCGCTACGAGCAGTACTTC.

For the CDR3, the DNA is TGTGCCAGCAGTTCCTCGGTAGGAGAGCGCTATGGCTACACCTTC. Protein product: CASSSSVGERYGYTF. The genes are TRBV7-6 and TRBJ1-2; D call uncertain. The CDR3 spans 15 residues. V was cut by 6 bases and J by 4 bases, with 18 bases left in between. Germline CDR1 reads SGHVS; CDR2 reads FNYEAQ.

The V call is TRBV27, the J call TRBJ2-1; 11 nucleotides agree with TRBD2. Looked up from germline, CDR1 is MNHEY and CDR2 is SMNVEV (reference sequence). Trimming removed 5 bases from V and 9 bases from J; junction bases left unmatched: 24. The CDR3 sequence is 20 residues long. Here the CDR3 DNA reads TGTGCCAGCAGTCCACAAAACTTACTAGCGGGGGTTCCCAGGAGGTCTGAGCAGTTCTTC. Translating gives CASSPQNLLAGVPRRSEQFF.

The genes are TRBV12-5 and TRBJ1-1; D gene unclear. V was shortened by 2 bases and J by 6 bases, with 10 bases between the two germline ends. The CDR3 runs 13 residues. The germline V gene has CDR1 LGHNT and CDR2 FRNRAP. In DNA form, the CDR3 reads TGTGCTAGTGGTTTGCCCCAAGCCCCTGAAGCTTTCTTT. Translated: CASGLPQAPEAFF.

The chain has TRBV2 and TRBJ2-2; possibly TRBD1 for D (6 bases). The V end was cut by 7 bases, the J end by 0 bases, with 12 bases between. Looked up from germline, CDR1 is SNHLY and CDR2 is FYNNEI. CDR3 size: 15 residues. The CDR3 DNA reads TGTGCCAGCAACACAGGGAGATCGAACACCGGGGAGCTGTTTTTT. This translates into CASNTGRSNTGELFF.

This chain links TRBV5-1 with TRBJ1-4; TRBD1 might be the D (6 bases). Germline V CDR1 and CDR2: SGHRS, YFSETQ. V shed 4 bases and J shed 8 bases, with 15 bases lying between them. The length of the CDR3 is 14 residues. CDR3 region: CASSEGHRREKLFF. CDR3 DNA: TGCGCCAGCAGCGAGGGACACCGGCGAGAAAAACTGTTTTTT.